The clone carrying this TCR beta chain was seen only once. The junction departs from germline at one end; a sequencing error may be responsible. The authors ran a second PCR of about 7 to 11 cycles using a sample-barcoded 5' primer and a J-beta primer mix. Every cDNA molecule bore a tag from a template-switch adaptor containing 12 random nucleotides. TCRdb analysed the 5' RACE reads with MiXCR anew, one entry per CDR3 protein. Seen here are hundreds of thousands of distinct CDR3 sequences, 46% observed once, and the top ten hold around a sixth. The data are from a study of blood T cells in healthy people across ages. This CDR3 contains 16 residues. Germline V gives CDR1 SEHNR, CDR2 FQNEAQ (reference sequence).

The sample comprised blood. The sequence was collected from a man aged 80 or over in good health. The chain has TRBV7-9 and TRBJ1-6; D gene uncertain. The CDR3 DNA reads as TGTGCCGGCAGGCCGGACGGGAGCTCCTATAATTCACCCCTCCACTTT. Translated, it gives CAGRPDGSSYNSPLHF.